This TCR beta chain was recovered during a study of molecular identifiers for immune sequencing clone quantification. Study outcomes and limitations: For highly expanded clones, sizes could be underestimated when identical TCR molecules share a barcode.

TCRdb re-called the PCR reads through MiXCR, storing one row per CDR3 protein. The sample shows about 330,000 distinct CDR3 sequences, roughly 24% of them seen only once. The sample holds a few counts of this clonotype. Its antigen is unidentified. The germline V and J ends were trimmed by 10 bases and 1 base, with 17 bases remaining between them. This CDR3 has 16 residues. From germline, CDR1 is MNHEY and CDR2 SMNVEV (reference sequence). The sample was naive CD8+ T cells from blood, with Jurkat cell RNA spiked in. Specified subset: FACS-sorted CD8+CD4-CCR7+CD45RA+ naive T cells. The TCR sequence derives from a human donor in good health. Some libraries in this study had Jurkat cell RNA spiked in. The chain links TRBV27 to TRBJ2-6, with a weak D call TRBD1 (6 bases). CDR3 region: CATLSSTGSGANVLTF. The CDR3 bases are TGTGCCACCCTCTCCTCGACAGGATCTGGGGCCAACGTCCTGACTTTC. Filled out from reference TRBV27 and TRBJ2-6, the complete variable domain reads EAQVTQNPRYLITVTGKKLTVTCSQNMNHEYMSWYRQDPGLGLRQIYYSMNVEVTDKGDVPEGYKVSRKEKRNFPLILESPSPNQTSLYFCATLSSTGSGANVLTFGAGSRLTVL.